This TCR beta chain was profiled in a study of naive and memory T cell subsets. Germline-derived CDR1 and CDR2 are LGHNA and YSLEER. This CDR3 comprises 12 residues. V lost 2 bases and J 11 bases, leaving 12 bases between the germline ends. Study-level results: Diversity fell and Gini index rose from naive through CM, EM, EMRA. Over 85% of naive TCR sequences appeared only once, unlike memory subsets.

This clonotype was seen at least ten times. The antigen is undetermined. Sequential positive selection took CD4 T cells first, then CD8 T cells. The beta constant-region primer was an equimolar mix of two oligonucleotides covering TRBC1 and TRBC2. Nested alpha and beta constant-region primers with the SP2 primer drove four PCR rounds on ligated cDNA. TCRdb re-analysed the UMI-ligation and nested PCR reads in MiXCR, keeping a single row per CDR3 protein. There are some 9,700 distinct CDR3 sequences in the sample; around 5.4% occur only once, and around 59% lies in the top ten. Sequencing was carried out using CD4+ TEMRA cells from blood. Specified subset: effector memory re-expressing CD45RA, CD45RA+ CD27-. This sequence originates from a human donor in good health. The chain employs TRBV4-3 and TRBJ1-1; TRBD1 is a possible D gene (5 bases). CDR3 region: CASSQSGGTAFF. The CDR3 DNA reads TGCGCCAGCAGCCAAAGTGGAGGGACCGCTTTCTTT.